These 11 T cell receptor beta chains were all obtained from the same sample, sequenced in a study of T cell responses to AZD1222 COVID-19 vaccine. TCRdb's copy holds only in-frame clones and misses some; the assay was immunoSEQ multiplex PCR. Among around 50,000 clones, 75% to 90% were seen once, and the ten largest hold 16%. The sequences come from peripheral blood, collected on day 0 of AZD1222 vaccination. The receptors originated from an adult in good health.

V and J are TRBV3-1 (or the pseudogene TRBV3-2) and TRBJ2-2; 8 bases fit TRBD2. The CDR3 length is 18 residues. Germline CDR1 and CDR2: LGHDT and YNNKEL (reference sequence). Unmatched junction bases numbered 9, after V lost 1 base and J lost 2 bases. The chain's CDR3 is CASSQGPTAGVNTGELFF. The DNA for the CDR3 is TGTGCCAGCAGCCAAGGACCCACAGCGGGAGTCAACACCGGGGAGCTGTTTTTT.

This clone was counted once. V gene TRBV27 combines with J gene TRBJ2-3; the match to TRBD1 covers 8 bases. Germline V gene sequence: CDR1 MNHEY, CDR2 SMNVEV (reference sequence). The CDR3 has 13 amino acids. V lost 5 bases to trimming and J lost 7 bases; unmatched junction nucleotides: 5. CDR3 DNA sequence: TGTGCCAGCAGTGCAGGGGGCGGGTATACGCAGTATTTT. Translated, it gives CASSAGGGYTQYF.

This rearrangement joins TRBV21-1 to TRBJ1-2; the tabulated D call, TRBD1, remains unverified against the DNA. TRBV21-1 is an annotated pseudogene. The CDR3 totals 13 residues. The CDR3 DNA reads TGTGCCGGGGACAGGGGGCTATCGGGTGGCTACACCTTC. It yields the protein CAGDRGLSGGYTF.

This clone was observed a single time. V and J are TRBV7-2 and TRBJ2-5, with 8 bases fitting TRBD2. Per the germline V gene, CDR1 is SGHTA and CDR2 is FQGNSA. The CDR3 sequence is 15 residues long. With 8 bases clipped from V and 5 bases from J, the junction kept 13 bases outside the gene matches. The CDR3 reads CASVFAGGGSETQYF. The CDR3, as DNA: TGTGCCAGCGTGTTCGCGGGAGGAGGGTCTGAGACCCAGTACTTC. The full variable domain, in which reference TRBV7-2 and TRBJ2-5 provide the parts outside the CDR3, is GAGVSQSPSNKVTEKGKDVELRCDPISGHTALYWYRQSLGQGLEFLIYFQGNSAPDKSGLPSDRFSAERTGGSVSTLTIQRTQQEDSAVYLCASVFAGGGSETQYFGPGTRLLVL.

In nucleotides, the CDR3 is TGTGCCAGCAGCTTAACGGGACAGTCCTACGAGCAGTACTTC. Its protein product is CASSLTGQSYEQYF. This chain connects TRBV7-3 to TRBJ2-7, with 7 bases aligning to TRBD1. Germline V gene sequence: CDR1 SGHTA, CDR2 FQGTGA. The CDR3 extends over 14 amino acids. V shed 0 bases and J 1 base; nucleotides not matched to a gene: 0. Full variable domain (remainder filled in from reference TRBV7-3 and TRBJ2-7): GAGVSQTPSNKVTEKGKYVELRCDPISGHTALYWYRQSLGQGPEFLIYFQGTGAADDSGLPNDRFFAVRPEGSVSTLKIQRTERGDSAVYLCASSLTGQSYEQYFGPGTRLTVT.

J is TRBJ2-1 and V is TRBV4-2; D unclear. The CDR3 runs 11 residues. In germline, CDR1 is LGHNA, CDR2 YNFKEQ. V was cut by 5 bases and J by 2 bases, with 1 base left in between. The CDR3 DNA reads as TGTGCCAGCAGCGCCTACAATGAGCAGTTCTTC. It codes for CASSAYNEQFF.

The CDR3 here is CASSISSSRGTGELFF. DNA of the CDR3: TGTGCCAGCAGCATCTCATCCTCAAGGGGGACCGGGGAGCTGTTTTTT. The chain has TRBV7-3 and TRBJ2-2, with D perhaps matching TRBD1 (6 bases). This CDR3 region has 16 residues. Germline V lookup: CDR1 SGHTA, CDR2 FQGTGA. V was pared by 5 bases and J by 5 bases, with 18 bases between.

For the CDR3, the DNA is TGTGCCAGCAGTCCCCTATCGGGACTAGCGGAGTACAATGAGCAGTTCTTC. Translated: CASSPLSGLAEYNEQFF. The J gene is TRBJ2-1, the V gene TRBV27, with 11 bases lining up with TRBD2. The CDR3 spans 17 residues. CDR1 and CDR2 from the germline V gene are MNHEY and SMNVEV (reference sequence). J gave up 4 bases and V 5 bases, and 10 bases lay outside the gene matches.

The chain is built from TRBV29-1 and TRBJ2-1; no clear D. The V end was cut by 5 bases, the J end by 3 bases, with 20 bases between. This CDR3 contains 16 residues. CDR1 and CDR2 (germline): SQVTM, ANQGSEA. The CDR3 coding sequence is TGCAGCGTTTTATGGAAAGAGCCAAACAACTACAATGAGCAGTTCTTC. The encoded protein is CSVLWKEPNNYNEQFF.

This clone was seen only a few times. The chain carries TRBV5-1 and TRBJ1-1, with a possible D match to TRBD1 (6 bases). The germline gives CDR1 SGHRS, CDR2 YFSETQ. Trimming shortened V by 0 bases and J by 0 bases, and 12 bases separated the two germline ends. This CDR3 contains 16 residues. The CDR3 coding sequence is TGCGCCAGCAGCTTGGTGGCAGGGGTAATGAACACTGAAGCTTTCTTT. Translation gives CASSLVAGVMNTEAFF.

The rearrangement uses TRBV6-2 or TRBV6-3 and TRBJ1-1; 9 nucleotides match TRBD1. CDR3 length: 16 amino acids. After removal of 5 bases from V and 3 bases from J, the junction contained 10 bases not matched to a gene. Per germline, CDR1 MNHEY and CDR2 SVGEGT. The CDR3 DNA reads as TGTGCCAGCAGTCACCCAAACAGGGGGCTGGACACTGAAGCTTTCTTT. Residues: CASSHPNRGLDTEAFF.